A selection of T cell receptor beta chains follows, all from one sample in a study of cytomegalovirus exposure and HLA in healthy donors. Some clones are missing from TCRdb's copy, which holds only in-frame ones; the method was immunoSEQ multiplex PCR. The data contain 100,000 to 150,000 clones, approximately 80% of them singletons. The sequencing sample was made of PBMCs. These TCRs come from a male donor in good health and CMV-seropositive. CDR3s include the opening cysteine and the closing phenylalanine or tryptophan. D genes are given only for firm matches. Expanded clones get a size class; other rows say once, few or many, or leave the size out.

CDR3 DNA	CDR3 protein	clone size	D gene	J gene	V gene
TGTGCCAGCTACGTTACGGGGGGCACTGAAGCTTTCTTT	CASYVTGGTEAFF	few	-	TRBJ1-1	TRBV5-6
TGTTCCAGCAGCTTAATTTCCGCAGATACGCAGTATTTT	CSSSLISADTQYF	-	-	TRBJ2-3	TRBV7-9
TGCGCCAGCAGCTTGTTCAGGGGGCCGAGTAACACTGAAGCTTTCTTT	CASSLFRGPSNTEAFF	few	TRBD1	TRBJ1-1	TRBV5-1
TGTGCCAGCAGTTCAACACGGAACACCGGGGAGCTGTTTTTT	CASSSTRNTGELFF	-	-	TRBJ2-2	TRBV28
TGTGCCAGCTCTCTAGACAGGGTAAACGGGGAGCAGTACTTC	CASSLDRVNGEQYF	-	TRBD1	TRBJ2-5	TRBV18
TGTGCCAGTAGTCAGGGGACGAACTATGGCTACACCTTC	CASSQGTNYGYTF	once	-	TRBJ1-2	TRBV19
TGTGCCAGCAGCCCCGCAGCGGGAGGGCCGACAGATACGCAGTATTTT	CASSPAAGGPTDTQYF	-	TRBD2	TRBJ2-3	TRBV9
TGTGCCAGCAGTTTTCAGGGACTAGGCAACAATGAGCAGTTCTTC	CASSFQGLGNNEQFF	-	TRBD2	TRBJ2-1	TRBV27
TGTGCCAGCTCTCATCAGTCCGGGACAGGGGTCACCGGGGAGCTGTTTTTT	CASSHQSGTGVTGELFF	-	TRBD1	TRBJ2-2	TRBV18
TGTGCCAGCAGCTCGTACCAAGAGACCCAGTACTTC	CASSSYQETQYF	-	-	TRBJ2-5	TRBV11-2
TGCGCCAGCAGCGAGACAGGGAGTATGGTCTACAATGAGCAGTTCTTC	CASSETGSMVYNEQFF	-	TRBD1	TRBJ2-1	TRBV5-1
TGTGCCAGCAGTTTAGGTGGCGGCTTGTGGGATGGCTACACCTTC	CASSLGGGLWDGYTF	-	-	TRBJ1-2	TRBV28
TGTGCCAGCAGCTTCCCCGGGGACAGGGCTGGGGCCAACGTCCTGACTTTC	CASSFPGDRAGANVLTF	-	TRBD1	TRBJ2-6	TRBV5-4
TGTGCCAGTAGTGGGCAGTGGGGGCCGAGCTCCTACAATGAGCAGTTCTTC	CASSGQWGPSSYNEQFF	-	-	TRBJ2-1	TRBV19
TGTGCCAGCAGTGAAGGGTTCCTAGCGGGGGGCCAAGAGACCCAGTACTTC	CASSEGFLAGGQETQYF	-	TRBD2	TRBJ2-5	TRBV2
TGTGCCAGCAGCTTGGCTGCCACGGTCTCACCCCTCCACTTT	CASSLAATVSPLHF	few	-	TRBJ1-6	TRBV5-6